The source of this T cell receptor (beta chain) is a study of CD8+ T cells in alopecia areata. Study at large: Treated individuals took tofacitinib by mouth, 5 to 10 mg twice daily. Findings and limits, study-wide: Just one nonresponder means the tie between baseline CD8+ expansion and response stays uncertain.

Extracted RNA was reverse transcribed into cDNA, the sequencing template. The repertoire was sequenced with immunoSEQ multiplex PCR; TCRdb's copy has only in-frame clones and lacks some. Found here are about 200,000 clones, around three fifths of them singletons; the top ten hold approximately 1%. Indicated treatment: oral pan-JAK inhibitor, 5-10 mg twice daily. Lesional scalp punch biopsies and peripheral blood came from alopecia areata patients. Starting from PBMCs, sorting isolated CD4+ and CD8+ T cells. Remarks on this clone: What it binds is unknown.

J was trimmed by 2 bases and V by 8 bases; bases with no gene match: 3. Per the germline V gene, CDR1 is ENHRY and CDR2 is SYGVKD. The CDR3 extends over 13 amino acids. This chain joins TRBV10-3 and TRBJ2-5, with TRBD2 matching 9 bases. The sample here was CD4+ T cells sorted from blood, taken at week 24, from a patient treated with tofacitinib. This clonotype originated in a human donor with alopecia areata. The CDR3: CAIATSGQETQYF. The CDR3 nucleotides are TGTGCCATCGCGACTAGCGGACAAGAGACCCAGTACTTC.